The clone carrying this T cell receptor beta chain was detected a few times. These data come from a study of technical replicates of blood from a few donors. Clones were sequenced by immunoSEQ multiplex PCR, and TCRdb holds only the in-frame ones, with some missing. The sample comprises 62,000 or so clones, about 87% of which are singletons, and around 5% rests with the top ten. The specimen sequenced was PBMCs. The source of this sequence is a human donor in good health. Some clones in this sample may be carry-over from other donors' samples.

The DNA for the CDR3 is TGCGCCAGCAGCTTGGAAGGGGGACCGACCTACGAGCAGTACTTC. Protein product: CASSLEGGPTYEQYF. The rearrangement uses TRBV5-1 and TRBJ2-7, with D possibly matching TRBD1 (6 bases). V dropped 0 bases and J dropped 2 bases, with 12 bases sitting between them. The CDR3 has 15 amino acids. CDR1 SGHRS and CDR2 YFSETQ come from the germline V gene.